A single sample gave rise to the 22 T cell receptor beta chains below, sequenced in a study of cytomegalovirus exposure and HLA in healthy donors. Use of 60 Vbeta and 13 Jbeta primers characterized the PCR. Assay: immunoSEQ multiplex PCR; the TCRdb copy retains only in-frame clones and omits some. This repertoire shows 150,000 or so clones, approximately 79% found once; its top ten account for approximately 7.1%. Source material: PBMCs. The receptors here all came from a man in his forties in good health and CMV-seropositive.

This clone was counted only a few times. CDR3 sequence: CASSPSEARNTIYF. The CDR3 DNA sequence: TGTGCCAGCAGCCCGTCTGAAGCGAGAAACACCATATATTTT. The gene calls are TRBV11-1 and TRBJ1-3; no clear D gene. CDR1 and CDR2 (germline): SGHAT, FQDESV (reference sequence). V was pared by 5 bases and J by 5 bases, with 13 bases between. This CDR3 is built from 14 residues.

The chain carries TRBV7-9 and TRBJ2-1; a possible D gene is TRBD2 (6 bases). Trimming cost V 6 bases and J 7 bases, with 25 bases left between them. CDR1 is SEHNR, CDR2 FQNEAQ, per germline (reference sequence). CDR3 length: 17 residues. Here the CDR3 reads CASRRAPPPREENEQFF. The CDR3 DNA reads as TGTGCCAGCAGACGAGCCCCCCCTCCCAGGGAGGAGAATGAGCAGTTCTTC. The whole variable domain, remainder taken from reference TRBV7-9 and TRBJ2-1, is DTGVSQNPRHKITKRGQNVTFRCDPISEHNRLYWYRQTLGQGPEFLTYFQNEAQLEKSRLLSDRFSAERPKGSFSTLEIQRTEQGDSAMYLCASRRAPPPREENEQFFGPGTRLTVL.

CDR3 nucleotide sequence: TGTGCCAGCAGGGAGGGTGTAGCAGGTCTTCGTGAAGCTTTCTTT. This sequence encodes CASREGVAGLREAFF. V usage is TRBV2 and J usage is TRBJ1-1, with D hard to call. CDR1 SNHLY and CDR2 FYNNEI come from the germline V gene. The CDR3 extends over 15 amino acids. Trimming removed 6 bases from V and 7 bases from J, with 21 bases in between.

For the CDR3, the DNA is TGTGCCAGCAGCTTCCTTCAACGGGACTACGAGCAGTACTTC. This translates into CASSFLQRDYEQYF. The J gene is TRBJ2-7, the V gene TRBV11-1; D is possibly TRBD2 (5 bases). Looked up from germline, CDR1 is SGHAT and CDR2 is FQDESV (reference sequence). The CDR3 has 14 amino acids. Trimming shortened V by 3 bases and J by 3 bases, and 12 bases separated the two germline ends.

The J gene is TRBJ1-1, the V gene TRBV6-4; D perhaps matches TRBD1 (6 bases). The CDR3 is 16 residues long. The germline CDR1 and CDR2 sequences are MRHNA and SNTAGT. Trimming took off 3 bases at V and 1 base at J, with 15 bases between the two ends. CDR3 DNA sequence: TGTGCCAGCAGTGATTACCCGGGGACACCGAACACTGAAGCTTTCTTT. Amino acids: CASSDYPGTPNTEAFF.

This clone has only a few counts. The J gene is TRBJ2-1, the V gene TRBV5-1; TRBD2 matches 8 bases. The CDR3 consists of 15 residues. Trimming cost V 1 base and J 6 bases; bases outside gene matches: 6. Per the germline V gene, CDR1 is SGHRS and CDR2 is YFSETQ. The DNA of the CDR3 is TGCGCCAGCAGCTTGACGGCGGGGGGAACCAATGAGCAGTTCTTC. Its translation is CASSLTAGGTNEQFF.

The chain joins TRBV6-1 to TRBJ1-6; D is unclear. Per the germline V gene, CDR1 is MNHNS and CDR2 is SASEGT. This CDR3 contains 14 residues. V was pared by 5 bases and J by 8 bases, with 13 bases between. DNA of the CDR3: TGTGCCAGCAGTAAGAGGGAGATAGATTCACCCCTCCACTTT. Residues: CASSKREIDSPLHF.

J is TRBJ2-7 and V is TRBV11-2; a possible D gene is TRBD2 (7 bases). This CDR3 spans 14 amino acids. Per the germline V gene, CDR1 is SGHAT and CDR2 is FQNNGV. The V end was cut by 4 bases, the J end by 7 bases, with 17 bases between. CDR3 in DNA: TGTGCCAGCAGCTCCTTACAGGGAGCGGGGGAGCAGTACTTC. This sequence encodes CASSSLQGAGEQYF.

The V and J genes are TRBV27 and TRBJ1-1; no clear D gene. The CDR3 is 14 residues long. Looked up from germline, CDR1 is MNHEY and CDR2 is SMNVEV (reference sequence). Trimming took 3 bases from V and 4 from J, leaving 12 bases between them. The CDR3 loop reads CASSFGGVLTEAFF. Written as DNA, the CDR3 is TGTGCCAGCAGTTTCGGCGGGGTACTCACTGAAGCTTTCTTT.

V usage is TRBV5-1 and J usage is TRBJ2-1; D call uncertain. This CDR3 spans 14 amino acids. Per the germline V gene, CDR1 is SGHRS and CDR2 is YFSETQ. Trimming removed 0 bases at V and 4 bases at J, with 8 bases between. CDR3 amino acids: CASSLGGRYNEQFF. CDR3 nucleotides: TGCGCCAGCAGCTTGGGAGGTAGATACAATGAGCAGTTCTTC.

V gene TRBV6-1 combines with J gene TRBJ2-1; TRBD2 might be the D (7 bases). Germline V gene data show CDR1 as MNHNS and CDR2 as SASEGT. Trimming pared 4 bases from V and 4 bases from J, leaving 17 bases between. The CDR3 loop spans 16 amino acids. In DNA form, the CDR3 reads TGTGCCAGCAGTGGGGGGGGCAGGGGACGATACAATGAGCAGTTCTTC. Amino acids: CASSGGGRGRYNEQFF.

This chain uses TRBV4-1 with TRBJ1-1, with 10 bases that match TRBD1. The V and J ends lost 2 bases and 6 bases, in that order; junction bases with no gene match: 6. CDR1 and CDR2 from the germline V gene are MGHRA and YSYEKL. The CDR3 has 15 residues. CDR3 residues: CASSQLGQGSSEAFF. The CDR3 DNA reads as TGCGCCAGCAGCCAACTGGGACAGGGGAGTTCTGAAGCTTTCTTT.

The sample holds a few counts of this clone. The gene calls are TRBV4-3 and TRBJ2-3, with D uncertain. From germline, CDR1 is LGHNA and CDR2 YSLEER. V was trimmed by 1 base and J by 0 bases, leaving 5 bases between them. The CDR3 contains 14 residues. The CDR3 here is CASSQAVSTDTQYF. DNA for the CDR3: TGCGCCAGCAGCCAAGCGGTCAGCACAGATACGCAGTATTTT.

The chain recombines TRBV4-1 with TRBJ1-3; TRBD1 agrees at 9 bases. This CDR3 contains 17 residues. V was clipped by 0 bases and J by 7 bases; unmatched bases: 10. Germline V gene data show CDR1 as MGHRA and CDR2 as YSYEKL. The CDR3 DNA sequence: TGCGCCAGCAGCCAAGATTGGAGGGACAGGGCCGAGAACACCATATATTTT. Its protein product is CASSQDWRDRAENTIYF.

The chain has TRBV15 and TRBJ2-5; 7 bases fit TRBD1. Germline loops: CDR1 LNHNV, CDR2 YYDKDF (reference sequence). The CDR3 loop spans 13 amino acids. J gave up 5 bases and V 5 bases, and 5 bases lay outside the gene matches. CDR3 region: CATSLRDSETQYF. CDR3 nucleotide sequence: TGTGCCACCAGCCTCAGGGACAGTGAGACCCAGTACTTC.

This chain uses TRBV7-2 with TRBJ2-1, with D possibly TRBD1 on 5 matching bases. This CDR3 has 13 amino acids. The germline V gene encodes CDR1 SGHTA and CDR2 FQGNSA. V was cut by 5 bases and J by 6 bases, with 11 bases left in between. CDR3 sequence (DNA): TGTGCCAGCAGCCCCCAGGGCCTCAATGAGCAGTTCTTC. Protein: CASSPQGLNEQFF.

The chain links TRBV2 to TRBJ1-1; D is undetermined. The germline V gene encodes CDR1 SNHLY and CDR2 FYNNEI. The CDR3 has 13 amino acids. Deletions cut 4 bases from V and 0 bases from J, with 6 bases between. The CDR3 coding sequence is TGTGCCAGCAGTGTCAGGATGAACACTGAAGCTTTCTTT. It is translated as CASSVRMNTEAFF.

This chain uses TRBV14 with TRBJ1-6, with 7 bases fitting TRBD1. The CDR3 totals 17 residues. Germline CDR1 is SGHDN and CDR2 is FVKESK. V lost 2 bases, J lost 0 bases, and 4 bases stayed unmatched. As DNA, the CDR3 is TGTGCCAGCAGCCAAAACAGGGGACACTCCTATAATTCACCCCTCCACTTT. This gives the protein CASSQNRGHSYNSPLHF.

V usage is TRBV5-6 and J usage is TRBJ2-5; 8 bases are a match to TRBD2. The germline V gene has CDR1 SGHDT and CDR2 YYEEEE. The junction had 4 bases not matched to a gene; V was cut back by 2 bases and J by 1 base. The CDR3 runs to 15 residues. CDR3 amino acids: CASSFGGVSQETQYF. In DNA form, the CDR3 reads TGTGCCAGCAGCTTCGGGGGGGTTTCCCAAGAGACCCAGTACTTC.

The chain uses TRBV29-1 and TRBJ1-4; D possibly corresponds to TRBD1 (5 bases). Germline values: CDR1 SQVTM, CDR2 ANQGSEA. Deletions cut 4 bases from V and 7 bases from J, with 10 bases between. The CDR3 length is 12 residues. DNA for the CDR3: TGCAGCGTTGGGACAAGGACTGAAAAACTGTTTTTT. Its protein is CSVGTRTEKLFF.

This clone has a single count. The chain couples TRBV5-5 to TRBJ2-5, with TRBD1 matching 7 bases. With 5 bases clipped from V and 5 bases from J, the junction kept 9 bases outside the gene matches. The CDR3 sequence is 14 residues long. CDR1 and CDR2 from the germline V gene are SGHKS and YYEKEE (reference sequence). CDR3 region: CASSYSTGTETQYF. The CDR3 coding sequence is TGTGCCAGCAGTTACTCGACAGGGACCGAGACCCAGTACTTC. The entire variable domain, with the rest obtained from reference TRBV5-5 and TRBJ2-5, is as follows: DAGVTQSPTHLIKTRGQQVTLRCSPISGHKSVSWYQQVLGQGPQFIFQYYEKEERGRGNFPDRFSARQFPNYSSELNVNALLLGDSALYLCASSYSTGTETQYFGPGTRLLVL.

This chain links TRBV6-6 with TRBJ2-1, with D hard to call. The CDR3 has 14 amino acids. V lost 4 bases and J 9 bases, leaving 16 bases between the germline ends. Looked up from germline, CDR1 is MNHNY and CDR2 is SVGAGI (reference sequence). The CDR3: CASSLRPSSGEQFF. The CDR3 DNA reads as TGTGCCAGCAGTTTACGCCCCTCGAGTGGTGAGCAGTTCTTC.